The 30 T cell receptor beta chains below all came from one sample that was sequenced in a study of beta chain features in type 1 diabetes. Study outcomes and limitations: Moderate yet significant TCRB CDR3 shortening was seen in Type 1 diabetes patients in all four CD4+ subsets.

Antigen specificity for these receptors is unknown. The whole isolated RNA underwent reverse transcription, so sequencing captured expressed TCRB transcripts. Profiling relied on immunoSEQ multiplex PCR, and the TCRdb table lists in-frame clones only, not all of them. The repertoire includes 600,000 to 750,000 clones, around an eighth of them detected once, and around 0.12% sits in the top ten. What was sequenced was naive CD4+ T cells from blood. The receptors were sampled from a man aged 30 to 39 with type 1 diabetes.

A few counts support this clone. The chain has TRBV7-8 and TRBJ2-3, with D unclear. This CDR3 comprises 17 residues. The V end was cut by 3 bases, the J end by 4 bases, with 20 bases between. Germline loops: CDR1 SGHVS, CDR2 FQNEAQ. CDR3 residues: CASSFSLTRSTSDTQYF. Written as DNA, the CDR3 is TGTGCCAGCAGCTTCAGTTTAACAAGGTCAACGTCAGATACGCAGTATTTT.

The genes are TRBV1 and TRBJ2-7; the table's D call TRBD1 went unverified against the DNA. TRBV1 is tagged as a pseudogene. There are 16 residues in the CDR3. CDR3 in DNA: TGCACCAGCAGCCAAGATCATCCTAAGGGGTGGTACGAGCAGTACTTC. Its translation is CTSSQDHPKGWYEQYF.

The V call is TRBV19, the J call TRBJ1-5, with a tentative D call TRBD1 (6 bases). CDR1 is LNHDA, CDR2 SQIVND, per germline (reference sequence). This CDR3 is 17 amino acids long. Trimming left V 5 bases short and J 0 bases short, with 17 bases between. CDR3 loop: CASSLRGFSGSNQPQHF. CDR3 nucleotide sequence: TGTGCCAGTAGTCTGAGGGGGTTTTCGGGTAGCAATCAGCCCCAGCATTTT.

With respect to this clone: Different DNA sequences within this sample yield the same CDR3. The chain employs TRBV7-9 and TRBJ2-3; tentative D call: TRBD1 (6 bases). CDR1 is SEHNR and CDR2 is FQNEAQ in the germline V gene (reference sequence). There are 14 residues in the CDR3. V was shortened by 5 bases and J by 0 bases, with 9 bases between the two germline ends. The CDR3 is CASSLGQSTDTQYF. CDR3 coding DNA: TGTGCCAGCAGCCTCGGACAGAGCACAGATACGCAGTATTTT.

Turning to this clone: The same CDR3 arises from other DNA sequences in this sample as well. This chain joins TRBV6-5 and TRBJ2-3; TRBD1 might be the D (7 bases). Trimming stripped 4 bases from V and 1 base from J, with 12 bases between. The germline V gene has CDR1 MNHEY and CDR2 SVGAGI. CDR3 length: 15 residues. CDR3 protein: CASSSGGLGTDTQYF. As DNA, the CDR3 is TGTGCCAGCAGTTCAGGGGGACTTGGCACAGATACGCAGTATTTT.

The chain combines TRBV6-6 with TRBJ1-6; 7 bases fit TRBD1. The V segment lost 8 bases and the J segment 5 bases; nucleotides outside the gene matches: 9. CDR1 MNHNY and CDR2 SVGAGI come from the germline V gene (reference sequence). This CDR3 has 15 residues. The CDR3 sequence: CASSNNQGDNSPLHF. CDR3 bases: TGTGCCAGCTCAAATAATCAGGGGGATAATTCACCCCTCCACTTT.

This clone was seen a few times. CDR3 amino acids: CASSLRRGGSYNEQFF. CDR3 DNA: TGTGCCAGCAGCTTGAGACGGGGTGGGTCCTACAATGAGCAGTTCTTC. This sequence joins TRBV5-6 and TRBJ2-1; TRBD2 is a possible D gene (5 bases). Germline CDR1 and CDR2: SGHDT and YYEEEE. The CDR3 extends over 16 amino acids. Trimming left V 1 base short and J 1 base short, with 12 bases between.

CDR3: CASSLSGRNSYEQYF. CDR3 nucleotide sequence: TGTGCCAGCAGTTTATCCGGCAGAAACTCCTACGAGCAGTACTTC. The chain combines TRBV27 with TRBJ2-7, with unresolved D. Germline lookup yields CDR1 MNHEY and CDR2 SMNVEV (reference sequence). There are 15 residues in the CDR3. V was cut by 0 bases and J by 0 bases, with 9 bases left in between.

This chain connects TRBV7-6 to TRBJ1-4; no firm D call. Germline CDR1 and CDR2: SGHVS and FNYEAQ. There are 15 residues in the CDR3. The V end lost 6 bases, the J end lost 0 bases, and 11 bases lay between the germline ends. The CDR3 spells CASSPGLSTNEKLFF. CDR3 nucleotide sequence: TGTGCCAGCAGTCCCGGGCTTTCAACTAATGAAAAACTGTTTTTT.

The rearrangement uses TRBV2 and TRBJ1-4; D may be TRBD1 (5 bases). The V end lost 3 bases, the J end lost 11 bases, and 16 bases lay between the germline ends. Germline V gives CDR1 SNHLY, CDR2 FYNNEI. The CDR3 runs to 14 residues. The CDR3 here is CASSEMGTRGKLFF. Written as DNA, the CDR3 is TGTGCCAGCAGTGAGATGGGGACCCGGGGGAAACTGTTTTTT.

This clone occurred a few times. The chain has TRBV13 and TRBJ2-2; D might be TRBD1 (5 bases). The CDR3 has 14 residues. In germline, CDR1 is PRHDT, CDR2 FYEKMQ (reference sequence). V was clipped by 6 bases and J by 1 base, with 9 bases between them. The chain's CDR3 is CASRRQKNTGELFF. CDR3 DNA sequence: TGTGCCAGCAGGCGACAGAAGAACACCGGGGAGCTGTTTTTT.

The rearrangement joins TRBV7-2 to TRBJ2-7; D is undetermined. Trimming left V 1 base short and J 0 bases short, with 7 bases between. From germline, CDR1 is SGHTA and CDR2 FQGNSA. The length of the CDR3 is 14 residues. This chain's CDR3 is CASSLESASYEQYF. The CDR3 DNA reads as TGTGCCAGCAGCTTAGAATCAGCCTCCTACGAGCAGTACTTC. The full variable domain, completed using reference TRBV7-2 and TRBJ2-7, is GAGVSQSPSNKVTEKGKDVELRCDPISGHTALYWYRQSLGQGLEFLIYFQGNSAPDKSGLPSDRFSAERTGGSVSTLTIQRTQQEDSAVYLCASSLESASYEQYFGPGTRLTVT.

This clone was seen more than once but under ten times. The gene calls are TRBV2 and TRBJ2-2, with a weak D call TRBD1 (5 bases). This CDR3 has 13 residues. Germline V lookup: CDR1 SNHLY, CDR2 FYNNEI. V was pared by 7 bases and J by 7 bases, with 13 bases between. The CDR3 bases are TGTGCCAGCACAGGGATCTTGTTCGGGGAGCTGTTTTTT. It translates to CASTGILFGELFF.

This clone was seen more than once but under ten times. CDR3 in amino acids: CASSYSWDRNTEAFF. CDR3 nucleotide sequence: TGTGCCAGCAGTTACTCATGGGACAGGAACACTGAAGCTTTCTTT. This sequence joins TRBV6-5 and TRBJ1-1; TRBD1 matches 7 bases. Germline trimming cut 0 bases from V and 1 base from J; bases unmatched to any gene: 2. The CDR3 extends over 15 amino acids. Germline V gives CDR1 MNHEY, CDR2 SVGAGI.

The chain links TRBV7-9 to TRBJ1-4, with 9 bases aligning to TRBD1. V lost 5 bases, J lost 8 bases, and 9 bases stayed unmatched. The germline V gene encodes CDR1 SEHNR and CDR2 FQNEAQ (reference sequence). This CDR3 is 15 amino acids long. The CDR3 nucleotides are TGTGCCAGCAGCACCACGACAGGGGGTAACGAAAAACTGTTTTTT. Translating gives CASSTTTGGNEKLFF.

This clone was detected only a few times. As DNA, the CDR3 is TGTGCCAGCAGACCCGACAGGGGGCCAACTGAAGCTTTCTTT. Protein product: CASRPDRGPTEAFF. The gene calls are TRBV6-6 and TRBJ1-1; 10 bases fit TRBD1. Per germline, CDR1 MNHNY and CDR2 SVGAGI (reference sequence). Unmatched junction bases numbered 6, after V lost 6 bases and J lost 5 bases. The CDR3 has 14 residues.

The V and J genes are TRBV16 and TRBJ1-6; D remains ambiguous. Trimming removed 2 bases from V and 14 bases from J, with 7 bases in between. This CDR3 comprises 11 residues. Germline V gives CDR1 KGHSY, CDR2 FQNENV. The CDR3 loop reads CASSQPPTLHF. The CDR3 DNA sequence: TGTGCCAGCAGCCAACCCCCAACCCTCCACTTT. The whole variable domain, remainder taken from reference TRBV16 and TRBJ1-6, is GEEVAQTPKHLVRGEGQKAKLYCAPIKGHSYVFWYQQVLKNEFKFLISFQNENVFDETGMPKERFSAKCLPNSPCSLEIQATKLEDSAVYFCASSQPPTLHFGNGTRLTVT.

This clone was seen a handful of times. The sample contains more than one DNA sequence encoding this CDR3. The chain is built from TRBV9 and TRBJ2-3; D is undetermined. Trimming took off 0 bases at V and 2 bases at J, with 4 bases between the two ends. The CDR3 loop spans 13 amino acids. Germline V CDR1 and CDR2: SGDLS, YYNGEE. CDR3 coding DNA: TGTGCCAGCAGCGTAGTTTCCACAGATACGCAGTATTTT. Amino acid sequence: CASSVVSTDTQYF. The full variable domain, its missing parts supplied by reference TRBV9 and TRBJ2-3, is DSGVTQTPKHLITATGQRVTLRCSPRSGDLSVYWYQQSLDQGLQFLIQYYNGEERAKGNILERFSAQQFPDLHSELNLSSLELGDSALYFCASSVVSTDTQYFGPGTRLTVL.

This clone was seen more than once but under ten times. The chain carries TRBV9 and TRBJ2-2; D possibly matches TRBD1 or TRBD2 (5 bases each). From germline, CDR1 is SGDLS and CDR2 YYNGEE. V lost 3 bases, J lost 4 bases, and 16 bases lay in between. The CDR3 totals 16 residues. The CDR3, as DNA: TGTGCCAGCAGCGGCCGGCCGGGACCAGGCACCGGGGAGCTGTTTTTT. The encoded protein is CASSGRPGPGTGELFF.

The rearrangement joins TRBV28 to TRBJ1-6, with a weak D call TRBD1 (5 bases). Germline V CDR1 and CDR2: MDHEN, SYDVKM. V gave up 5 bases and J gave up 7 bases, with 12 bases separating them. The CDR3 has 14 amino acids. The CDR3 sequence: CASSIQGSNSPLHF. In DNA form, the CDR3 reads TGTGCCAGCAGTATTCAGGGTTCCAATTCACCCCTCCACTTT.

The rearrangement links TRBV27 to TRBJ2-5; 11 nucleotides align to TRBD2. The CDR3 length is 20 residues. Trimming cost V 4 bases and J 4 bases; bases outside gene matches: 20. Per the germline V gene, CDR1 is MNHEY and CDR2 is SMNVEV (reference sequence). The CDR3 DNA sequence: TGTGCCAGCAGTTACGTAGGTAGCGGGGGGGCCGCGGGTGCGGGAGAGACCCAGTACTTC. Encoded protein: CASSYVGSGGAAGAGETQYF.

The chain is built from TRBV27 and TRBJ2-2; 9 positions match TRBD1. With V trimmed by 7 bases and J by 3 bases, 12 bases remained unmatched. There are 17 residues in the CDR3. In germline, CDR1 is MNHEY, CDR2 SMNVEV (reference sequence). The CDR3 protein is CASIDSLQGADTGELFF. The CDR3 DNA sequence: TGTGCCAGCATTGATTCGTTACAGGGGGCGGACACCGGGGAGCTGTTTTTT.

This chain links TRBV5-1 with TRBJ2-7, with 7 bases lining up with TRBD1. The CDR3 extends over 14 amino acids. The germline V gene encodes CDR1 SGHRS and CDR2 YFSETQ. V gave up 4 bases and J gave up 0 bases; unmatched junction bases: 4. CDR3 in amino acids: CASSDRVTSYEQYF. For the CDR3, the DNA is TGCGCCAGCAGCGACAGGGTTACCTCCTACGAGCAGTACTTC.

This clone was detected only a few times. V gene TRBV4-3 combines with J gene TRBJ1-1; the D is unclear. Germline-derived CDR1 and CDR2 are LGHNA and YSLEER. V shed 6 bases and J shed 3 bases, with 14 bases lying between them. The CDR3 has 14 residues. DNA for the CDR3: TGCGCCAGCAGTCCGGACCCGCGGGACACTGAAGCTTTCTTT. Amino acids: CASSPDPRDTEAFF.

V and J are TRBV29-1 and TRBJ2-5; D is uncertain. Trimming left V 6 bases short and J 5 bases short, with 16 bases between. Germline-derived CDR1 and CDR2 are SQVTM and ANQGSEA. This CDR3 region has 13 residues. CDR3 in amino acids: CSVDPRGTETQYF. The CDR3 region has the DNA TGCAGCGTCGACCCGCGAGGCACGGAGACCCAGTACTTC.

This clone has a handful of counts. The chain joins TRBV5-6 to TRBJ2-5; D might be TRBD2 (6 bases). Deletions cut 4 bases from V and 2 bases from J, with 18 bases between. Per the germline V gene, CDR1 is SGHDT and CDR2 is YYEEEE. The CDR3 loop spans 16 amino acids. The CDR3, as DNA: TGTGCCAGCAGCGCGGGGACCGTCATGATACAAGAGACCCAGTACTTC. Residues: CASSAGTVMIQETQYF. The entire variable domain, with the rest obtained from reference TRBV5-6 and TRBJ2-5, is as follows: DAGVTQSPTHLIKTRGQQVTLRCSPKSGHDTVSWYQQALGQGPQFIFQYYEEEERQRGNFPDRFSGHQFPNYSSELNVNALLLGDSALYLCASSAGTVMIQETQYFGPGTRLLVL.

The chain uses TRBV7-2 and TRBJ1-1, with 8 bases lining up with TRBD1. The CDR3 has 15 amino acids. Germline CDR1 SGHTA, CDR2 FQGNSA. J lost 0 bases, V lost 7 bases, and 7 bases had no gene match. The CDR3 DNA is TGTGCCAGCACTTTAGGGGACAGGCTGAACACTGAAGCTTTCTTT. This gives the protein CASTLGDRLNTEAFF.

The chain uses TRBV19 and TRBJ2-5; no reliable D call. The CDR3 has 13 amino acids. Germline-derived CDR1 and CDR2 are LNHDA and SQIVND (reference sequence). V was cut by 3 bases and J by 5 bases, with 10 bases left in between. CDR3 bases: TGTGCCAGTAGTATTTCTGGCTTTGAGACCCAGTACTTC. It specifies CASSISGFETQYF.

The gene calls are TRBV7-9 and TRBJ2-6; 9 bases fit TRBD1. The J segment lost 0 bases and the V segment lost 6 bases, leaving 6 bases of the junction unmatched. The germline V gene encodes CDR1 SEHNR and CDR2 FQNEAQ (reference sequence). The length of the CDR3 is 17 residues. The CDR3 here is CASSRQGVGSGANVLTF. CDR3 nucleotide sequence: TGTGCCAGCAGTAGACAGGGGGTAGGCTCTGGGGCCAACGTCCTGACTTTC.

The chain carries TRBV4-3 and TRBJ1-2, with 9 bases fitting TRBD1. The CDR3 is 17 residues long. J gave up 5 bases and V 0 bases, and 10 bases lay outside the gene matches. The germline V gene encodes CDR1 LGHNA and CDR2 YSLEER. DNA of the CDR3: TGCGCCAGCAGCCAAGAACAGGGGGCGAGCGATGTTTATGGCTACACCTTC. Encoded protein: CASSQEQGASDVYGYTF.